The source of this T cell receptor (beta chain) is a study of T cell changes during pregnancy in multiple sclerosis (dated by TCRdb to between 2018 and 2020). In the study overall: Changes in the T cell repertoire over the course of pregnancy were examined in this study in women with multiple sclerosis.

This clone was observed a single time. Its antigen specificity is not known. It has no much larger one-base neighbor in the sample; base qualities were not kept. Preparation of the library involved the immunoSEQ multiplex PCR assay. Entries here come from immuneACCESS through TCRdb and include only in-frame sequences with V and J called. Some clones fail to appear in such tables; in the studies checked, an unresolved V gene covers under half of the shortfall, and the cause of the remainder is unknown. The sample table records 100,000 or so clones; approximately 94% of these occur just once. Over 0.7% of the sample lies in the top ten. The germline V gene yields MNHEY for CDR1 and SVGAGI for CDR2. V gives up 6 bases and J gives up 0 bases, and the segment between their germline ends measures 14 bases. The CDR3 starts with the cysteine, ends with the phenylalanine, and has 15 residues. Just CDR3 DNA is preserved here, 45 bases in frame from base 1.

This TCR came from a female donor with multiple sclerosis, enrolled in a pregnancy study. The sequencing here drew on peripheral blood, taken before pregnancy. The chain is encoded by TRBV6-5 joined to TRBJ2-5; a weak D assignment points to TRBD1 (6 bases agree). The CDR3 loop reads CASRQNPGDQETQYF. In nucleotides, the sequence is TGTGCCAGCAGGCAAAACCCAGGGGACCAAGAGACCCAGTACTTC.